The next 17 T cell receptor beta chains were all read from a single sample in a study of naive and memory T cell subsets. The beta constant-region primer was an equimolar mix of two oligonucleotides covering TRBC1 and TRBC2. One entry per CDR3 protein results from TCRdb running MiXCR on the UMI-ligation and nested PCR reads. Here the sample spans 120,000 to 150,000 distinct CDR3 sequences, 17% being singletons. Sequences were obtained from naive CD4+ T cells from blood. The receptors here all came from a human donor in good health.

The DNA of the CDR3 is TGTGCCAGCAGCCTCCGTGGTAGCGAGTACAATGAGCAGTTCTTC. Translation: CASSLRGSEYNEQFF. This rearrangement joins TRBV9 to TRBJ2-1; a weak D match, TRBD2 (5 bases). Trimming took off 4 bases at V and 4 bases at J, with 15 bases between the two ends. The CDR3 has 15 residues. Germline lookup yields CDR1 SGDLS and CDR2 YYNGEE.

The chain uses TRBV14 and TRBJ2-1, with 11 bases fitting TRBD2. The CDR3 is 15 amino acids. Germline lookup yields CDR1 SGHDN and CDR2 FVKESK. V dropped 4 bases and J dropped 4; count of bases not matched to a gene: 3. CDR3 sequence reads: CASSLLAGDYNEQFF. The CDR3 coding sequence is TGTGCCAGCAGCCTACTAGCGGGAGATTACAATGAGCAGTTCTTC.

The CDR3 loop is CATRETGNTGELFF. The CDR3 DNA sequence: TGTGCCACCAGGGAGACGGGAAACACCGGGGAGCTGTTTTTT. J is TRBJ2-2 and V is TRBV24-1; D may be TRBD2 (5 bases). Trimming shortened V by 7 bases and J by 2 bases, and 10 bases separated the two germline ends. In germline, CDR1 is KGHDR, CDR2 SFDVKD. The CDR3 length is 14 residues.

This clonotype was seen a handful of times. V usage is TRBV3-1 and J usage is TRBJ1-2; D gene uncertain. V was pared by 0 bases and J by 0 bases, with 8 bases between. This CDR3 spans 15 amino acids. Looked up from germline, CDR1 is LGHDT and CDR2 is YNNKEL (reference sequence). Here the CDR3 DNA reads TGTGCCAGCAGCCAAGAAGGCAGGCCTAACTATGGCTACACCTTC. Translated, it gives CASSQEGRPNYGYTF.

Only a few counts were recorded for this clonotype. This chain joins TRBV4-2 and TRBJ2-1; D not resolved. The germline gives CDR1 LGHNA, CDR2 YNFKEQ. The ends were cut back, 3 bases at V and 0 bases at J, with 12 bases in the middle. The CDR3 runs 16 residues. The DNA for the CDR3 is TGTGCCAGCAGCCATAGGTCCGCCAGCTCCTACAATGAGCAGTTCTTC. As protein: CASSHRSASSYNEQFF.

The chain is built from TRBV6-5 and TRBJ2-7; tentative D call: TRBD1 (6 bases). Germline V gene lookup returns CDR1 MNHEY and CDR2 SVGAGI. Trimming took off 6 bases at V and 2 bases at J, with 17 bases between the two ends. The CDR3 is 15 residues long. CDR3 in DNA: TGTGCCAGCAGGTCGGGCAGGGGCACCGCCTACGAGCAGTACTTC. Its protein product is CASRSGRGTAYEQYF.

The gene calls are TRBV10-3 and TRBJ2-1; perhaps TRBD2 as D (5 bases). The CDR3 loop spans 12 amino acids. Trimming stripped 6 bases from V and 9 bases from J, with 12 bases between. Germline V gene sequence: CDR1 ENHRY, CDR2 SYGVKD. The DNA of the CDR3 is TGTGCCATCAGGGACTTTCTCCGTGAGCAGTTCTTC. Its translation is CAIRDFLREQFF.

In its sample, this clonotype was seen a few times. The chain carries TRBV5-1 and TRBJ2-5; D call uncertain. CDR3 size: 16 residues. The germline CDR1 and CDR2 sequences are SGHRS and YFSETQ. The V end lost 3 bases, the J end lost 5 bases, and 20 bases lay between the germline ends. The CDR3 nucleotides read TGCGCCAGCAGCTATAGGAGCGAGAACCCCCAGGAGACCCAGTACTTC. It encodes CASSYRSENPQETQYF.

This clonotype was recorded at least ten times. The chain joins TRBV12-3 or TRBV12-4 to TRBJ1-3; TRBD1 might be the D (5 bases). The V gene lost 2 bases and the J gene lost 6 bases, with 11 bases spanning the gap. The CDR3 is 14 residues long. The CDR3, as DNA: TGTGCCAGCAGTTTAAGGGGACTCACAAACACCATATATTTT. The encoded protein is CASSLRGLTNTIYF.

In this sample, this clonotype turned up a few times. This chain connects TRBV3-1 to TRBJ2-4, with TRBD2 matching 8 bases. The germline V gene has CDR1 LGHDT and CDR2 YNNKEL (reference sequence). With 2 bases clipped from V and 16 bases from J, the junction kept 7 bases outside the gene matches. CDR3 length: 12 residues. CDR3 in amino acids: CASSQREGVFYF. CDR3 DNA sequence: TGTGCCAGCAGCCAACGGGAGGGGGTTTTTTACTTC. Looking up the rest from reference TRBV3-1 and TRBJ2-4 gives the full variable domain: DTAVSQTPKYLVTQMGNDKSIKCEQNLGHDTMYWYKQDSKKFLKIMFSYNNKELIINETVPNRFSPKSPDKAHLNLHINSLELGDSAVYFCASSQREGVFYFGAGTRLSVL.

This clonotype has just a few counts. The CDR3 here is CAISRGNYGYTF. The CDR3 DNA follows: TGTGCCATTTCCCGGGGGAACTATGGCTACACCTTC. The genes are TRBV10-3 and TRBJ1-2; the D gene is possibly TRBD1 (5 bases). The CDR3 totals 12 residues. V lost 9 bases and J lost 2, with 10 bases in between. In germline, CDR1 is ENHRY, CDR2 SYGVKD.

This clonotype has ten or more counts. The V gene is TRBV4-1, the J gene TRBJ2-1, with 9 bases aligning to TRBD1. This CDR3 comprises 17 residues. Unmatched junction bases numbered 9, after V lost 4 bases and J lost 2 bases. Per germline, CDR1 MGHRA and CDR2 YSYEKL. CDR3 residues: CASSRRLQGAAYNEQFF. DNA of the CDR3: TGCGCCAGCAGCCGCAGACTACAGGGGGCAGCCTACAATGAGCAGTTCTTC.

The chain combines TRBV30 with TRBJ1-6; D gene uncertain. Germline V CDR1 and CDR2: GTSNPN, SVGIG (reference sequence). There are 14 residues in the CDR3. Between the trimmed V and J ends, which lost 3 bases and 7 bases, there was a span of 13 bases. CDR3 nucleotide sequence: TGTGCCTGGAGGCGGGAGGTGGGGAATTCACCCCTCCACTTT. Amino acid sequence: CAWRREVGNSPLHF.

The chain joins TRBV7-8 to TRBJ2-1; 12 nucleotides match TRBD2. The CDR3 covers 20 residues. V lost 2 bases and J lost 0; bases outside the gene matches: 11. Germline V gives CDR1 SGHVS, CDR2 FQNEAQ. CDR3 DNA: TGTGCCAGCAGCTTAAGGGCTAGCGGGGGGGCCTGGGGCTCCTACAATGAGCAGTTCTTC. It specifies CASSLRASGGAWGSYNEQFF.

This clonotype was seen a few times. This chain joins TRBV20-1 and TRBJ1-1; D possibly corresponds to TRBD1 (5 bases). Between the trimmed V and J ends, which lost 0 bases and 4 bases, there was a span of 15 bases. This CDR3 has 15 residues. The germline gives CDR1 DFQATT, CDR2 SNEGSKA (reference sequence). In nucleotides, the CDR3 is TGCAGTGCTAGAGACCCGGGACTTAAGGGCACTGAAGCTTTCTTT. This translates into CSARDPGLKGTEAFF.

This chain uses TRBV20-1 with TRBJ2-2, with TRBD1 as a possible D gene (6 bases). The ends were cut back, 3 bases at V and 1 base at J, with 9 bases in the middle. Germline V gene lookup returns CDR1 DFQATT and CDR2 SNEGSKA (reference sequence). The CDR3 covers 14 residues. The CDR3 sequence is CSARATGNTGELFF. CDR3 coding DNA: TGCAGTGCTAGGGCGACAGGGAACACCGGGGAGCTGTTTTTT.

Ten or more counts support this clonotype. The CDR3 sequence: CASSPGGGPYEQYF. The CDR3 coding sequence is TGTGCCAGCAGCCCAGGGGGAGGCCCCTACGAGCAGTACTTC. The chain couples TRBV7-2 to TRBJ2-7; D possibly corresponds to TRBD1 (7 bases). The CDR3 loop spans 14 amino acids. The germline V gene has CDR1 SGHTA and CDR2 FQGNSA. Trimming took 5 bases from V and 2 from J, leaving 13 bases between them. The full variable domain, its missing parts supplied by reference TRBV7-2 and TRBJ2-7, is GAGVSQSPSNKVTEKGKDVELRCDPISGHTALYWYRQSLGQGLEFLIYFQGNSAPDKSGLPSDRFSAERTGGSVSTLTIQRTQQEDSAVYLCASSPGGGPYEQYFGPGTRLTVT.